The 27 T cell receptor beta chains listed next were all sequenced from one sample in a study of cytomegalovirus exposure and HLA in healthy donors. 60 Vbeta and 13 Jbeta primers were used in PCR. The method was immunoSEQ multiplex PCR; TCRdb's version includes in-frame clones alone and lacks a portion of them. The data hold some 75,000 clones, with about 79% observed a single time. Sequenced sample: PBMCs. All receptors come from a man aged 18-30 years in good health and CMV-seropositive.

In nucleotides, the CDR3 is TGTGCCAGCTCGGCGACTAGAGGCGAGCAGTACTTC. Translation: CASSATRGEQYF. The rearrangement joins TRBV2 to TRBJ2-7; weak D call: TRBD2 (6 bases). This CDR3 region has 12 residues. Germline V gene sequence: CDR1 SNHLY, CDR2 FYNNEI. Trimming pared 8 bases from V and 6 bases from J, leaving 14 bases between. Together with reference TRBV2 and TRBJ2-7, the CDR3 gives the full variable domain: EPEVTQTPSHQVTQMGQEVILRCVPISNHLYFYWYRQILGQKVEFLVSFYNNEISEKSEIFDDQFSVERPDGSNFTLKIRSTKLEDSAMYFCASSATRGEQYFGPGTRLTVT.

The chain couples TRBV29-1 to TRBJ1-2, with TRBD1 identical over 7 bases. Germline assignment: CDR1 SQVTM and CDR2 ANQGSEA. The CDR3 totals 15 residues. V trimming: 5 bases; J trimming: 5 bases; junction bases outside the gene matches: 14. The CDR3 DNA reads as TGCAGCGTTACAGGGGACATCGCTATCGCATATGGCTACACCTTC. Amino acid sequence: CSVTGDIAIAYGYTF.

The rearrangement links TRBV9 to TRBJ1-1; 7 bases line up with TRBD1. CDR3 length: 15 residues. CDR1 and CDR2 (germline): SGDLS, YYNGEE. V gave up 3 bases and J gave up 4 bases; unmatched junction bases: 9. DNA for the CDR3: TGTGCCAGCAGCGCACTTCCGACAGGGAGCACTGAAGCTTTCTTT. This gives the protein CASSALPTGSTEAFF.

The chain carries TRBV14 and TRBJ2-1; 10 bases are a match to TRBD2. V lost 4 bases to trimming and J lost 7 bases; unmatched junction nucleotides: 10. Germline-derived CDR1 and CDR2 are SGHDN and FVKESK. The CDR3 length is 16 residues. This CDR3 is CASSLISGRLRNEQFF. As DNA, the CDR3 is TGTGCCAGCAGCCTGATTAGCGGGAGGCTGCGGAATGAGCAGTTCTTC.

The chain is built from TRBV4-1 and TRBJ2-1; 8 bases are a match to TRBD2. The trim removed 1 base at V and 9 bases at J, leaving 8 bases unmatched. Germline V gene data show CDR1 as MGHRA and CDR2 as YSYEKL. CDR3 size: 15 residues. The CDR3 spells CASSQGSSGICEQFF. CDR3 bases: TGCGCCAGCAGCCAAGGTAGTAGCGGGATATGTGAGCAGTTCTTC.

The chain recombines TRBV5-1 with TRBJ1-1; 10 nucleotides align to TRBD1. The J segment lost 10 bases and the V segment lost 6 bases, leaving 12 bases of the junction unmatched. CDR1 SGHRS and CDR2 YFSETQ come from the germline V gene. This CDR3 is built from 14 residues. The DNA of the CDR3 is TGCGCCAGCACTACCGGGACAGGGGCGTCGGGAGCTTTCTTT. It codes for CASTTGTGASGAFF.

This clone was recorded once. J is TRBJ2-5 and V is TRBV29-1; perhaps TRBD1 as D (5 bases). Germline values: CDR1 SQVTM, CDR2 ANQGSEA. This CDR3 is 12 amino acids long. V gave up 7 bases and J gave up 5 bases, with 14 bases separating them. The CDR3 region has the DNA TGCAGCGCGATCGGTGCAGGGGAGACCCAGTACTTC. It encodes CSAIGAGETQYF.

This chain connects TRBV9 to TRBJ1-2; D is uncertain. V shed 4 bases and J shed 5 bases, with 18 bases lying between them. Germline V gene data show CDR1 as SGDLS and CDR2 as YYNGEE. This CDR3 contains 15 residues. As DNA, the CDR3 is TGTGCCAGCAGCTCGAGAACGTCGAGCCCATATGGCTACACCTTC. Amino acids: CASSSRTSSPYGYTF. Looking up the rest from reference TRBV9 and TRBJ1-2 gives the full variable domain: DSGVTQTPKHLITATGQRVTLRCSPRSGDLSVYWYQQSLDQGLQFLIQYYNGEERAKGNILERFSAQQFPDLHSELNLSSLELGDSALYFCASSSRTSSPYGYTFGSGTRLTVV.

The V call is TRBV9, the J call TRBJ1-1; no firm D call. The V end lost 0 bases, the J end lost 0 bases, and 3 bases lay between the germline ends. Germline V CDR1 and CDR2: SGDLS, YYNGEE. The CDR3 extends over 13 amino acids. The CDR3 coding sequence is TGTGCCAGCAGCGTAGCGGTGAACACTGAAGCTTTCTTT. This codes for CASSVAVNTEAFF.

V gene TRBV11-2 combines with J gene TRBJ2-1; weak D call: TRBD2 (6 bases). V was pared by 5 bases and J by 0 bases, with 20 bases between. The CDR3 contains 18 residues. CDR1 is SGHAT and CDR2 is FQNNGV in the germline V gene. The CDR3 coding sequence is TGTGCCAGCAGCGGAGCGACATCTCTAGCGACCTCCTACAATGAGCAGTTCTTC. Residues: CASSGATSLATSYNEQFF.

This clone appeared a single time. The chain couples TRBV2 to TRBJ1-1; the D gene is possibly TRBD1 (5 bases). Germline lookup yields CDR1 SNHLY and CDR2 FYNNEI. Trimming cost V 8 bases and J 4 bases, with 14 bases left between them. The CDR3 runs to 13 residues. In DNA form, the CDR3 reads TGTGCCAGCCCCAGGGAGGAGGGCACTGAAGCTTTCTTT. It yields the protein CASPREEGTEAFF.

The chain has TRBV11-2 and TRBJ1-1; no definite D call. V lost 0 bases, J lost 10 bases, and 9 bases lay in between. Germline V CDR1 and CDR2: SGHAT, FQNNGV. The CDR3 length is 12 residues. For the CDR3, the DNA is TGTGCCAGCAGCTTAGAGAAAGGGAGAGCTTTCTTT. Its translation is CASSLEKGRAFF.

This clone appeared a few times. The chain carries TRBV6-1 and TRBJ1-5; D unclear. CDR1 is MNHNS, CDR2 SASEGT, per germline. V lost 3 bases and J lost 7, with 13 bases in between. The CDR3 spans 14 residues. The CDR3 region has the DNA TGTGCCAGCAGTGACCTTAACCTATCCCAGCCCCAGCATTTT. Encoded protein: CASSDLNLSQPQHF.

The CDR3 DNA is TGCGCCAGCAGCCAACTCCCGGCCGGACTAGCGGGATACAATGAGCAGTTCTTC. Protein sequence: CASSQLPAGLAGYNEQFF. The J gene is TRBJ2-1, the V gene TRBV4-1; 12 nucleotides match TRBD2. This CDR3 is 18 amino acids long. Germline lookup yields CDR1 MGHRA and CDR2 YSYEKL. Unmatched junction bases numbered 9, after V lost 2 bases and J lost 4 bases.

The chain joins TRBV5-1 to TRBJ2-7; D gene unclear. Germline lookup yields CDR1 SGHRS and CDR2 YFSETQ. The CDR3 is 15 residues long. V lost 5 bases to trimming and J lost 1 base, with 16 bases between them. CDR3 bases: TGCGCCAGCAGTCGGGTAGGCGCCCCATCCTACGAGCAGTACTTC. It translates to CASSRVGAPSYEQYF.

This sequence joins TRBV29-1 and TRBJ1-4; 11 nucleotides line up with TRBD1. The CDR3 totals 14 residues. The germline CDR1 and CDR2 sequences are SQVTM and ANQGSEA. Germline trimming cut 5 bases from V and 5 bases from J; bases unmatched to any gene: 4. The CDR3 bases are TGCAGCGTTCGTGGGACAGGGGGAAATGAAAAACTGTTTTTT. This sequence encodes CSVRGTGGNEKLFF.

A few counts support this clone. The chain joins TRBV5-4 to TRBJ1-5, with D possibly matching TRBD1 (5 bases). In germline, CDR1 is SGHNT, CDR2 YYREEE (reference sequence). CDR3 size: 15 residues. V was trimmed by 1 base and J by 6 bases, leaving 14 bases between them. CDR3 coding DNA: TGTGCCAGCAGCTTGCATCCGGGCCAGGGTCAGCCCCAGCATTTT. Translated: CASSLHPGQGQPQHF.

The chain joins TRBV29-1 to TRBJ2-4, with 11 bases lining up with TRBD1. Per germline, CDR1 SQVTM and CDR2 ANQGSEA. The CDR3 totals 14 residues. The junction had 8 bases not matched to a gene; V was cut back by 7 bases and J by 6 bases. The CDR3 sequence is CSAGPDRGRNIQYF. The CDR3 region has the DNA TGCAGCGCCGGGCCGGACAGGGGGCGAAACATTCAGTACTTC.

The V call is TRBV29-1, the J call TRBJ2-7, with D unresolved. This CDR3 spans 11 amino acids. V dropped 4 bases and J dropped 2 bases, with 6 bases sitting between them. Germline CDR1 and CDR2: SQVTM and ANQGSEA. The CDR3 spells CSVGQAYEQYF. CDR3 DNA: TGCAGCGTTGGACAAGCCTACGAGCAGTACTTC.

The chain is built from TRBV6-5 and TRBJ2-7; no definite D call. The CDR3 contains 14 residues. V gave up 0 bases and J gave up 8 bases, with 14 bases separating them. CDR1 is MNHEY and CDR2 is SVGAGI in the germline V gene. The CDR3 DNA follows: TGTGCCAGCAGTTACTCGTTACAGAATACGAAGCAGTACTTC. Its translation: CASSYSLQNTKQYF.

The chain couples TRBV11-3 to TRBJ2-3; no clear D. Trimming cost V 4 bases and J 7 bases, with 6 bases left between them. CDR1 is SGHNT, CDR2 YENEEA, per germline. The CDR3 consists of 11 residues. CDR3 sequence (DNA): TGTGCCAGCAGCTCTTCCTATACGCAGTATTTT. Its translation is CASSSSYTQYF.

This rearrangement joins TRBV5-1 to TRBJ2-7; 8 nucleotides match TRBD2. The V and J ends lost 2 bases and 4 bases, in that order; junction bases with no gene match: 8. The CDR3 is 15 residues long. CDR1 is SGHRS and CDR2 is YFSETQ in the germline V gene. DNA for the CDR3: TGCGCCAGCAGCTTCATTCCCGGGACTAGTTACGAGCAGTACTTC. This translates into CASSFIPGTSYEQYF.

V and J are TRBV27 and TRBJ1-5; TRBD1 aligns across 7 bases. This CDR3 contains 13 residues. V was pared by 4 bases and J by 4 bases, with 1 base of the junction left unmatched. CDR1 and CDR2 (germline): MNHEY, SMNVEV (reference sequence). Here the CDR3 DNA reads TGTGCCAGCAGTTCGACAGGGAATCAGCCCCAGCATTTT. Its protein is CASSSTGNQPQHF.

J is TRBJ1-1 and V is TRBV19; no clear D. Looked up from germline, CDR1 is LNHDA and CDR2 is SQIVND (reference sequence). The CDR3 extends over 14 amino acids. V was shortened by 1 base and J by 1 base, with 7 bases between the two germline ends. The CDR3 DNA follows: TGTGCCAGTAGTATAGGCGTTAAGAACACTGAAGCTTTCTTT. This gives the protein CASSIGVKNTEAFF.

This chain uses TRBV18 with TRBJ2-1, with D maybe TRBD1 (6 bases). The germline V gene has CDR1 KGHSH and CDR2 LQKENI. CDR3 size: 15 residues. Trimming stripped 0 bases from V and 5 bases from J, with 11 bases between. In DNA form, the CDR3 reads TGTGCCAGCTCACCACCGAGACAGGCTAACAATGAGCAGTTCTTC. This codes for CASSPPRQANNEQFF.

The chain has TRBV6-1 and TRBJ2-2; 8 positions match TRBD1. Germline CDR1 MNHNS, CDR2 SASEGT. The CDR3 runs 15 residues. The trim removed 7 bases at V and 1 base at J, leaving 5 bases unmatched. The CDR3 region is CASTRDRMNTGELFF. Written as DNA, the CDR3 is TGTGCCAGCACCCGGGACAGGATGAACACCGGGGAGCTGTTTTTT.

The V and J genes are TRBV7-9 and TRBJ2-7; D remains unclear. The CDR3 totals 12 residues. Germline-derived CDR1 and CDR2 are SEHNR and FQNEAQ (reference sequence). V lost 5 bases and J lost 6, with 11 bases in between. The CDR3 DNA reads TGTGCCAGCAGCCGTCAGGCCACCGAGCAGTACTTC. It translates to CASSRQATEQYF. The complete variable domain, with remaining parts taken from reference TRBV7-9 and TRBJ2-7, reads DTGVSQNPRHKITKRGQNVTFRCDPISEHNRLYWYRQTLGQGPEFLTYFQNEAQLEKSRLLSDRFSAERPKGSFSTLEIQRTEQGDSAMYLCASSRQATEQYFGPGTRLTVT.